The clone carrying this T cell receptor beta chain has just one count. Its target is unknown. Assay used: immunoSEQ multiplex PCR; TCRdb lists only in-frame clones, some missing. The profile shows roughly 53,000 clones, 93% of them singletons. This sample was included in a study of OX40 agonist ivuxolimab in advanced cancers. At the level of the study: Patients receiving dose escalation had hepatocellular carcinoma, melanoma, renal cell or head and neck cancer.

Germline-derived CDR1 and CDR2 are ENHRY and SYGVKD. The CDR3 sequence is 14 residues long. J lost 4 bases, V lost 10 bases, and 8 bases had no gene match. Study results and caveats: At 0.1 to 3.0 mg/kg and by week 6, clonal expansion occurred in CD4+ and CD8+ blood T cells. Among some nonresponders, normalized T-cell clonal expansion was also low.

The input for sequencing was CD4+ or CD8+ T cells sorted from blood, taken in a trial of the OX40 agonist ivuxolimab. The sequence derives from an adult with an advanced solid tumor such as melanoma, head and neck, liver or kidney cancer. The gene calls are TRBV10-3 and TRBJ2-2; 8 bases are a match to TRBD2. CDR3 sequence: CATLGLDSTGELFF. DNA for the CDR3: TGTGCCACCTTGGGACTAGATTCCACCGGGGAGCTGTTTTTT.